This TCR beta chain was captured by sequencing in a study of siplizumab effects on memory and regulatory T cells. The data were produced by immunoSEQ multiplex PCR, yet TCRdb's version contains in-frame clones alone and is incomplete. The sample records 45,000 to 60,000 clones, about 90% being singletons. This CDR3 has 12 residues. Germline lookup yields CDR1 SEHNR and CDR2 FQNEAQ (reference sequence). J lost 4 bases, V lost 6 bases, and 2 bases had no gene match. The receptor comes from a human donor in good health. J is TRBJ1-2 and V is TRBV7-9, with 7 positions matching TRBD1. Sequenced: naive CD8+ T cells sorted from blood. This CDR3 reads CASRGTAYGYTF. DNA for the CDR3: TGTGCCAGCAGAGGGACAGCCTATGGCTACACCTTC.